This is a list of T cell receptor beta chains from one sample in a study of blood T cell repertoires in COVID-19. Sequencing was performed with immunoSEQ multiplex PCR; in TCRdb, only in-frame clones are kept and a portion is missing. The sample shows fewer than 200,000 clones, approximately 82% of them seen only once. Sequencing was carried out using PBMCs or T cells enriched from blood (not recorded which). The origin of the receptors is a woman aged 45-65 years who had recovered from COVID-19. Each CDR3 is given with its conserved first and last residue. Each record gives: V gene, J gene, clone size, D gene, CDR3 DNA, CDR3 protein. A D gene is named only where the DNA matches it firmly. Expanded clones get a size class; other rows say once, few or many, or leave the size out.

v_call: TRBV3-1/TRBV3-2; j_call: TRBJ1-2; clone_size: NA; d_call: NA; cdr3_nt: TGTGCCAGCAGCCAAGAATCAGGGAAGGGCTACACCTTC; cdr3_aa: CASSQESGKGYTF
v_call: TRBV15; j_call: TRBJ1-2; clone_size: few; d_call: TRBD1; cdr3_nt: TGTGCCACCGGGACGGTCTCAGGGGGGTATAACTATGGCTACACCTTC; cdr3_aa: CATGTVSGGYNYGYTF
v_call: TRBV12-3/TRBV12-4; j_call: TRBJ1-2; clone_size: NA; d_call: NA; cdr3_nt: TGTGCCAGCAGCATGAGTAACTATGGCTACACCTTC; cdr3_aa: CASSMSNYGYTF
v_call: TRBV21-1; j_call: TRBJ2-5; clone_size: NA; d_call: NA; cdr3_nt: TGTGCCAGCAGCACAAACACCGGGATCCTCGGGGAGACCCAGTACTTC; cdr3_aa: CASSTNTGILGETQYF
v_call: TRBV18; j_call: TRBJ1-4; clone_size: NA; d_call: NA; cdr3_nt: TGTGCCAGCTCACCCCCCGATTCACTCGGAAAACTGTTTTTT; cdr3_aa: CASSPPDSLGKLFF
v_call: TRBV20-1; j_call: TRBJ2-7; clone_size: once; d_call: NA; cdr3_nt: TGCAGTGCTCCCCGGGGTTACGAGCAGTACTTC; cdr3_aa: CSAPRGYEQYF
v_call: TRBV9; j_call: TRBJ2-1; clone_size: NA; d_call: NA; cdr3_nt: TGTGCCAGCAGCGTTTGGCAGAACAATGAGCAGTTCTTC; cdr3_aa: CASSVWQNNEQFF
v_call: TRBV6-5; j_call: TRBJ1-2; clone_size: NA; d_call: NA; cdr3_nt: TGTGCCAGCAGCCCCGAGGTTCTCAGTCCTTTGGGCTACACCTTC; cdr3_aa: CASSPEVLSPLGYTF
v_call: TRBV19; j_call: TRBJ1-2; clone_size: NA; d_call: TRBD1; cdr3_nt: TGTGCCAGTAGTATTAACAGGGGGCAATCGACTAACTATGGCTACACCTTC; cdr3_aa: CASSINRGQSTNYGYTF
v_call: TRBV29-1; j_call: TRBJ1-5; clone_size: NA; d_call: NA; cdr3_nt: TGCAGCGTTGGGGGGCCCACTAGCAATCAGCCCCAGCATTTT; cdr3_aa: CSVGGPTSNQPQHF
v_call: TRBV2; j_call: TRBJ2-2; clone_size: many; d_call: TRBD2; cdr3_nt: TGTGCCACCAAGGGACTAGCGTCAACCGGGGAGCTGTTTTTT; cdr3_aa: CATKGLASTGELFF
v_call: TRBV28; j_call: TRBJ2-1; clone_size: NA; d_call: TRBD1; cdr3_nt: TGTGCCAGCAGTTTATGGGGGACAGCTGACAATGAGCAGTTCTTC; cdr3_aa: CASSLWGTADNEQFF
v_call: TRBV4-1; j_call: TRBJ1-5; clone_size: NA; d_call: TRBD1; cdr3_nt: TGCGCCAGCAGAGGACAGGGCAATCAGCCCCAGCATTTT; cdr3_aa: CASRGQGNQPQHF
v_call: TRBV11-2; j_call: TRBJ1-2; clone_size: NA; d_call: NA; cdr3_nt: TGTGCCAGCAGCTTAGGAGGAAAGATGTATGGCTACACCTTC; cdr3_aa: CASSLGGKMYGYTF
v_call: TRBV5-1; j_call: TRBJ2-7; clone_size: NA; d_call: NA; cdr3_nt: TGCGCCAGCAGCGACAACTACGAGCAGTACTTC; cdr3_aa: CASSDNYEQYF
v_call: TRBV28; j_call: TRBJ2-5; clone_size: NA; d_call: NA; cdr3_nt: TGTGCCAGCAGCGCGGGACAGTTGGAGACCCAGTACTTC; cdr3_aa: CASSAGQLETQYF
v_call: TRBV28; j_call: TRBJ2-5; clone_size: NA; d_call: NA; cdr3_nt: TGTGCCAGCAGTCGCCCTGCGGGCCCTGGGTATGGGACCCAGTACTTC; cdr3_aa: CASSRPAGPGYGTQYF
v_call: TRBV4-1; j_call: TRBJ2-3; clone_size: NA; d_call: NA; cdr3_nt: TGCGCCAGCAGACGCACGGAGGGGACTAGCACAGATACGCAGTATTTT; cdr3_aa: CASRRTEGTSTDTQYF
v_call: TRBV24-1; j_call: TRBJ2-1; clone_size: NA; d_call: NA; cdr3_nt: TGTGCCACCCTACACAGGGATGAGCAGTTCTTC; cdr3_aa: CATLHRDEQFF
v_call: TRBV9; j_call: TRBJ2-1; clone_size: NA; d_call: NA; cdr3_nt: TGTGCCAGCAGCGTAGCTGAGGCAGGGTGGAATGAGCAGTTCTTC; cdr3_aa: CASSVAEAGWNEQFF
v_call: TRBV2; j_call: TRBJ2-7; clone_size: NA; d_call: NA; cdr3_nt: TGTGCCAGCAGCTCATCCGGGACTGTTAGCTCCTACGAGCAGTACTTC; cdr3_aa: CASSSSGTVSSYEQYF
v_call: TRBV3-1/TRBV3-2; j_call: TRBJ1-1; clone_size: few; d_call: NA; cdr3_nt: TGTGCCAGCAGCTCCGAGACGAGGACTGAAGCTTTCTTT; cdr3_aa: CASSSETRTEAFF
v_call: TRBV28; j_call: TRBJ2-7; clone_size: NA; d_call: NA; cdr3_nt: TGTGCCAGCAGTTTATTCAGGGACGGTACGCGCGGGGTGCAGTACTTC; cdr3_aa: CASSLFRDGTRGVQYF
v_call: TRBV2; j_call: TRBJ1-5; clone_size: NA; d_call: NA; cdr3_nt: TGTGCCAGCAGTGAAGAGGGGATAAGCAATCAGCCCCAGCATTTT; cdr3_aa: CASSEEGISNQPQHF
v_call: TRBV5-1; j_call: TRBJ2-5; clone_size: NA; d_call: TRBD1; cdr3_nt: TGCGCCAGCAGGAGGACAGGGGGCGAAGAGACCCAGTACTTC; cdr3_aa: CASRRTGGEETQYF
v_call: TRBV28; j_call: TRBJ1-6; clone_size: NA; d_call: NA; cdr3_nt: TGTGCCAGCAGTTTGGGGCCGGTGTTACCCCTCCACTTT; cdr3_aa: CASSLGPVLPLHF
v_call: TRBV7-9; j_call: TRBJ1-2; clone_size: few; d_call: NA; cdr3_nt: TGTGCCAGCAGCTTTAGACCCAGGGGTTTTACCTATGGCTACACCTTC; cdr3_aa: CASSFRPRGFTYGYTF
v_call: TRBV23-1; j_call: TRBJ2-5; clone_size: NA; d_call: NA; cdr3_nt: TGCGCCAGCAGTCAACGGCCGACATGCATCCAAGAGACCCAGTACTTC; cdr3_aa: CASSQRPTCIQETQYF
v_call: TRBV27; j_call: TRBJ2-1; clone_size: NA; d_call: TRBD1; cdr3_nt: TGTGCCAGCAGTTCCCCTGGGACAGGGGGGGATCGGCAGTTCTTC; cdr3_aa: CASSSPGTGGDRQFF
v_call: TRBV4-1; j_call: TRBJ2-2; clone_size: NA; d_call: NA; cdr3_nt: TGCGCCAGCAGCCAAGAACCTCCTAGCTCGGTGAACACCGGGGAGCTGTTTTTT; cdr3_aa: CASSQEPPSSVNTGELFF
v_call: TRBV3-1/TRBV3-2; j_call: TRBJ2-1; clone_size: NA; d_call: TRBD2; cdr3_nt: TGTGCCAGCAGCTCCCTGACTAGCGGGGGGCTATACAATGAGCAGTTCTTC; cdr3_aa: CASSSLTSGGLYNEQFF
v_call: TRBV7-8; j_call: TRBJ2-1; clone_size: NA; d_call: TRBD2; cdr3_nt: TGTGCCAGCAGCTTGGGACTAGCGGTAATCAATGAGCAGTTCTTC; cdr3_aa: CASSLGLAVINEQFF
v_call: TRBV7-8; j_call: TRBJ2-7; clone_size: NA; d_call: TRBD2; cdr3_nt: TGTGCCAGCAGCTTAACTAGCGGGAGGACCCAATCCTACGAGCAGTACTTC; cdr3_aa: CASSLTSGRTQSYEQYF
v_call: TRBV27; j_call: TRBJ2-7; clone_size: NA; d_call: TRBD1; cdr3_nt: TGTGCCAGCAGTTTAACAGGGGGTATGTACGAGCAGTACTTC; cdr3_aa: CASSLTGGMYEQYF
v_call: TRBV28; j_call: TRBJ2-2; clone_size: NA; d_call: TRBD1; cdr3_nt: TGTGCCAGCAGTTTCAGGGGGCGCCCCGGGGAGCTGTTTTTT; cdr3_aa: CASSFRGRPGELFF
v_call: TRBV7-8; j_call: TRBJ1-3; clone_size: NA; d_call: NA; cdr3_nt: TGTGCCAGCAGCTTAGCGGGGCTTGCCGGTATCTCTGGAAACACCATATATTTT; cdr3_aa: CASSLAGLAGISGNTIYF
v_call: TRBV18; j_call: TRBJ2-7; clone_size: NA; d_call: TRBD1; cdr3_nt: TGTGCCAGCTCCCCAGACAGGGCCTCGAAGAGCGAGCAGTACTTC; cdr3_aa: CASSPDRASKSEQYF
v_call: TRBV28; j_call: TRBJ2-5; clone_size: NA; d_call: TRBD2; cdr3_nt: TGTGCCAGCAGTTCGGGGGGGGCCCAGTACTTC; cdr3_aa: CASSSGGAQYF
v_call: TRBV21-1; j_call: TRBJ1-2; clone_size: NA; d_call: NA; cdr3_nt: TGTGCCAGCACCGGTCCGTCAGGGCGGGACGGCTACACCTTC; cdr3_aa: CASTGPSGRDGYTF
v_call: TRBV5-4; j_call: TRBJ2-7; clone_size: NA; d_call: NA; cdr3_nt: TGTGCCAGCAGCTTGGTCCAGGGAAATTACGAGCAGTACTTC; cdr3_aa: CASSLVQGNYEQYF
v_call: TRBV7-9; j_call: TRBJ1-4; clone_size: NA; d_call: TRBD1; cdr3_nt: TGTGCCAGCAGCGAAAGGGGGCAGGGTAATGAAAAACTGTTTTTT; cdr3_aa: CASSERGQGNEKLFF
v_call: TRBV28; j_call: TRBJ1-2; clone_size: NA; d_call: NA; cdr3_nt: TGTGCCACTAAAAAAGGACAGGGCTACACCTTC; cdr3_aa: CATKKGQGYTF
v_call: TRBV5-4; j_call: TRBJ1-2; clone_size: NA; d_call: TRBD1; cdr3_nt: TGTGCCAGCAGCGCCAACCCGACAGGGGGCCACTATGGCTACACCTTC; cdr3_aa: CASSANPTGGHYGYTF
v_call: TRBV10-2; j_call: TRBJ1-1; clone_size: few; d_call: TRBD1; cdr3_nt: TGCGCCAGCAGTGTCACAGGGGGCGTCACTGAAGCTTTCTTT; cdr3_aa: CASSVTGGVTEAFF
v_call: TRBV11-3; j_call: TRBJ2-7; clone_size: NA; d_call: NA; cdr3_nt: TGTGCCAGCAGCTTGCAGGGGAGACTAGAGCAGTACTTC; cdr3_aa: CASSLQGRLEQYF
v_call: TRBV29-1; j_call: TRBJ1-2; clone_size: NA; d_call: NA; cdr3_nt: TGCAGCGTTGAAGGCACAGGCGTCTTAGGTGCCTATGGCTACACCTTC; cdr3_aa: CSVEGTGVLGAYGYTF
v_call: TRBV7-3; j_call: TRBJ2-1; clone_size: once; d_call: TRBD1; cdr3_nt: TGTGCCAGCAGCTCGGGGGGACAGGGCCGTAATGAGCAGTTCTTC; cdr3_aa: CASSSGGQGRNEQFF